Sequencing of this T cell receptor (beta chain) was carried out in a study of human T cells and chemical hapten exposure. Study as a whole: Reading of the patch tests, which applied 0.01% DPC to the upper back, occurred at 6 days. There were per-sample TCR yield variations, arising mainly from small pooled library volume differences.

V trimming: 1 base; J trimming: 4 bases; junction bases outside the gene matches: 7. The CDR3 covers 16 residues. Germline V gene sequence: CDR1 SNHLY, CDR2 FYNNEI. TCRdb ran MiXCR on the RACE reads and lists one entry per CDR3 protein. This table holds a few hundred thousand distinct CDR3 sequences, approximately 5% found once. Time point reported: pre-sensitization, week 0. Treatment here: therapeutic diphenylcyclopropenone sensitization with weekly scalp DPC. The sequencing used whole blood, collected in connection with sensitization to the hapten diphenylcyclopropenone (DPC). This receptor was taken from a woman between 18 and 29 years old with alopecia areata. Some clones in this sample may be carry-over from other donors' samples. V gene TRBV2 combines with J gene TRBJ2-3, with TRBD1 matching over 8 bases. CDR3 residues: CASSEEGQEYSDTQYF. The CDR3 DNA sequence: TGTGCCAGCAGTGAAGAGGGACAGGAGTATTCAGATACGCAGTATTTT.